The following is a T cell receptor (beta chain) sequence with its context. Its matching antigen is unknown. The data were taken from a study of identical twins. Points from the study as a whole: Excess sharing by twins proved weaker in beta out-of-frame sequences. Those out-of-frame alpha sequences shared by twins showed an excess of low generation probability. In drawing conclusions, the study used cross-sectional statistical analysis and did not follow the same donors.

In germline, CDR1 is MDHEN, CDR2 SYDVKM. V gave up 4 bases and J gave up 5 bases, with 14 bases separating them. The CDR3 spans 14 residues. Unique molecular identifiers were present on the cDNA, which also gained a universal primer site by template switching. TCRdb analysed the 5' RACE reads with MiXCR anew, one entry per CDR3 protein. The sample lists roughly 700,000 distinct CDR3 sequences, 8.6% occurring once. Separately, the same data were catalogued under a study of yellow fever vaccine responses in identical twins.

Sequencing was performed on PBMCs. The chain is built from TRBV28 and TRBJ2-5, with D maybe TRBD1 (6 bases). The receptor's source is a young woman in good health. The CDR3 DNA reads TGTGCCAGCAGTTCATCAGGGGCAGCGGAGACCCAGTACTTC. Translating gives CASSSSGAAETQYF.